A single T cell receptor beta chain is shown here with its context. The sample is drawn from a study of blood T cell repertoires in COVID-19. The data were produced by immunoSEQ multiplex PCR, yet TCRdb's version contains in-frame clones alone and is incomplete. The sample records around 130,000 clones, around 89% being singletons. Trimming removed 2 bases from V and 4 bases from J, with 14 bases in between. From germline, CDR1 is SGHNT and CDR2 YYREEE (reference sequence). CDR3 length equals 15 residues. V and J are TRBV5-4 and TRBJ2-3; TRBD1 is a possible D gene (6 bases). This receptor was obtained from a man between 50 and 59 years old with active or convalescent COVID-19. The sample taken for sequencing was peripheral blood. Here the CDR3 reads CASSFVGRGADTQYF. In DNA, the CDR3 is TGTGCCAGCAGCTTTGTAGGCAGGGGTGCAGATACGCAGTATTTT. Full variable domain (outside the CDR3, taken from reference TRBV5-4 and TRBJ2-3): ETGVTQSPTHLIKTRGQQVTLRCSSQSGHNTVSWYQQALGQGPQFIFQYYREEENGRGNFPPRFSGLQFPNYSSELNVNALELDDSALYLCASSFVGRGADTQYFGPGTRLTVL.